Following are 20 T cell receptor beta chains from one sample sequenced in a study of cytomegalovirus exposure and HLA in healthy donors. Use of 60 Vbeta and 13 Jbeta primers characterized the PCR. The method was immunoSEQ multiplex PCR; TCRdb's version includes in-frame clones alone and lacks a portion of them. Among about 140,000 clones, roughly 80% were seen once, and the ten largest hold roughly 4.6%. What was sequenced was PBMCs. Source of these receptors: a woman in her 50s in good health and CMV-seronegative.

V gene TRBV19 combines with J gene TRBJ2-5, with 8 bases identical to TRBD1. Germline V gene lookup returns CDR1 LNHDA and CDR2 SQIVND (reference sequence). Trimming at V came to 7 bases and at J to 4 bases, leaving 5 bases not matched to a gene. The CDR3 runs 13 residues. For the CDR3, the DNA is TGTGCCAGTAAAACTACAGGGGGAGAGACCCAGTACTTC. Residues: CASKTTGGETQYF.

The chain links TRBV7-2 to TRBJ1-3; a weak D match, TRBD1 (5 bases). The length of the CDR3 is 15 residues. Germline CDR1 and CDR2: SGHTA and FQGNSA. Trimming stripped 3 bases from V and 2 bases from J, with 11 bases between. The CDR3, as DNA: TGTGCCAGCAGCTTGGGGCATGGGGCTGGAAACACCATATATTTT. It translates to CASSLGHGAGNTIYF.

This chain joins TRBV11-2 and TRBJ2-1; 9 positions agree with TRBD1. Germline trimming cut 4 bases from V and 5 bases from J; bases unmatched to any gene: 9. The CDR3 spans 16 residues. From germline, CDR1 is SGHAT and CDR2 FQNNGV. In nucleotides, the CDR3 is TGTGCCAGCAGCTCGGTGCGGGACAGGGTGGACAATGAGCAGTTCTTC. Its translation is CASSSVRDRVDNEQFF.

This clone has a single count. The CDR3 is CASTIRGLVYGYTF. The CDR3 DNA follows: TGTGCCAGTACTATCAGGGGGTTAGTCTATGGCTACACCTTC. The chain employs TRBV19 and TRBJ1-2; TRBD1 matches 7 bases. Losses at the gene ends were 7 bases for V and 4 bases for J; bases not matched to a gene: 9. The CDR3 is 14 residues long. Germline lookup yields CDR1 LNHDA and CDR2 SQIVND (reference sequence).

The chain employs TRBV5-1 and TRBJ2-1; TRBD2 matches at 10 bases. The V gene end was trimmed by 4 bases and the J gene end by 7 bases; junction bases not matched to a gene: 8. The CDR3 has 15 amino acids. Germline CDR1 SGHRS, CDR2 YFSETQ. CDR3 DNA: TGCGCCAGCAGCCCGTCGGCTAGCGGGGGTAATGAGCAGTTCTTC. Its translation is CASSPSASGGNEQFF.

By sample fraction, this clone is medium-sized. The rearrangement joins TRBV6-5 to TRBJ1-2, with 7 positions matching TRBD1. Trimming cost V 6 bases and J 4 bases; bases outside gene matches: 11. CDR3 length equals 15 residues. Germline loops: CDR1 MNHEY, CDR2 SVGAGI. CDR3 bases: TGTGCCAGCAGGGTAGGACAGGTAGGATTCTATGGCTACACCTTC. It codes for CASRVGQVGFYGYTF.

The genes are TRBV7-9 and TRBJ1-5; D may be TRBD1 (5 bases). The ends were cut back, 2 bases at V and 6 bases at J, with 11 bases in the middle. The CDR3 length is 14 residues. Looked up from germline, CDR1 is SEHNR and CDR2 is FQNEAQ (reference sequence). CDR3 protein: CASSLPGGSQPQHF. As DNA, the CDR3 is TGTGCCAGCAGCTTACCGGGGGGGAGTCAGCCCCAGCATTTT.

This chain joins TRBV6-1 and TRBJ2-5; TRBD2 aligns across 9 bases. The CDR3 covers 15 residues. CDR1 is MNHNS, CDR2 SASEGT, per germline. The V segment lost 2 bases and the J segment 5 bases; nucleotides outside the gene matches: 6. This CDR3 is CASSESGLATETQYF. Written as DNA, the CDR3 is TGTGCCAGCAGTGAATCGGGACTAGCTACGGAGACCCAGTACTTC.

This chain connects TRBV27 to TRBJ2-1, with D possibly TRBD1 on 7 matching bases. Germline V gives CDR1 MNHEY, CDR2 SMNVEV (reference sequence). V lost 6 bases and J lost 9, with 21 bases in between. CDR3 size: 15 residues. Here the CDR3 DNA reads TGTGCCAGCAGGGGGGGCAGGGGGATTATTGGTGAGCAGTTCTTC. The encoded protein is CASRGGRGIIGEQFF.

Written as DNA, the CDR3 is TGTGCCAGCAGTGACCGGGACACTCCGACGCGGGAGGCCCAGTACTTC. Amino acid sequence: CASSDRDTPTREAQYF. The rearrangement links TRBV6-1 to TRBJ2-5; 8 bases are a match to TRBD2. The germline gives CDR1 MNHNS, CDR2 SASEGT. The CDR3 has 16 residues. J gave up 9 bases and V 3 bases, and 15 bases lay outside the gene matches.

This clone showed up just once. The chain has TRBV9 and TRBJ2-1; 11 nucleotides line up with TRBD2. V dropped 3 bases and J dropped 7; count of bases not matched to a gene: 9. Germline assignment: CDR1 SGDLS and CDR2 YYNGEE. This CDR3 is 16 amino acids long. For the CDR3, the DNA is TGTGCCAGCAGCGCCGCCTTAGCGGGGGGGGCTAATGAGCAGTTCTTC. Translation gives CASSAALAGGANEQFF.

The V and J genes are TRBV4-3 and TRBJ2-1; 8 bases fit TRBD2. V trimming: 0 bases; J trimming: 4 bases; junction bases outside the gene matches: 5. Germline loops: CDR1 LGHNA, CDR2 YSLEER. The CDR3 is made up of 16 amino acids. The CDR3, as DNA: TGCGCCAGCAGCCAAGATGGCGGGGGGAATTACAATGAGCAGTTCTTC. Translating it yields CASSQDGGGNYNEQFF.

The rearrangement joins TRBV4-3 to TRBJ2-1; possible D gene TRBD2, 5 bases. This CDR3 has 16 amino acids. Trimming pared 0 bases from V and 2 bases from J, leaving 11 bases between. CDR1 is LGHNA and CDR2 is YSLEER in the germline V gene. The CDR3 nucleotides are TGCGCCAGCAGCCAAGAAGGCGGACTTGCCTACAATGAGCAGTTCTTC. Translation: CASSQEGGLAYNEQFF.

The V and J genes are TRBV7-9 and TRBJ1-3, with TRBD1 as a possible D gene (5 bases). Trimming took off 5 bases at V and 0 bases at J, with 11 bases between the two ends. The V gene's germline CDR1 is SEHNR and CDR2 FQNEAQ (reference sequence). The CDR3 has 15 residues. CDR3 sequence reads: CASSPSGGSGNTIYF. For the CDR3, the DNA is TGTGCCAGCAGCCCCTCCGGGGGCTCTGGAAACACCATATATTTT.

The chain joins TRBV5-5 to TRBJ2-3; 8 bases match TRBD2. V shed 0 bases, J shed 13 bases, and the junction held 7 bases outside the gene matches. This CDR3 region has 13 residues. Per germline, CDR1 SGHKS and CDR2 YYEKEE (reference sequence). The CDR3: CASSLVAGLGKYF. CDR3 sequence (DNA): TGTGCCAGCAGCTTGGTAGCGGGGCTAGGGAAGTATTTT.

Here the CDR3 reads CASSYGAEGNQPQHF. The CDR3 DNA reads TGTGCCAGCAGTTACGGGGCAGAGGGCAATCAGCCCCAGCATTTT. This sequence joins TRBV6-6 and TRBJ1-5; tentative D call: TRBD1 (5 bases). The CDR3 loop spans 15 amino acids. Germline assignment: CDR1 MNHNY and CDR2 SVGAGI (reference sequence). The V and J ends lost 2 bases and 2 bases respectively, with 10 bases between them.

This clone appeared once. The same CDR3 is also encoded by other DNA sequences in this sample. The chain has TRBV2 and TRBJ1-1; no firm D call. CDR1 and CDR2 from the germline V gene are SNHLY and FYNNEI. Trimming took 2 bases from V and 2 from J, leaving 6 bases between them. The CDR3 totals 13 residues. CDR3 sequence reads: CASSELSNTEAFF. As DNA, the CDR3 is TGTGCCAGCAGTGAACTTAGCAACACTGAAGCTTTCTTT.

The chain carries TRBV19 and TRBJ2-2; maybe TRBD1 (6 bases). The germline gives CDR1 LNHDA, CDR2 SQIVND (reference sequence). This CDR3 region has 13 residues. Between the trimmed V and J ends, which lost 8 bases and 3 bases, there was a span of 10 bases. CDR3 sequence reads: CASERQDTGELFF. Here the CDR3 DNA reads TGTGCCAGTGAGAGACAGGACACCGGGGAGCTGTTTTTT.

This clone was observed a handful of times. This sequence joins TRBV2 and TRBJ2-1; 7 bases match TRBD1. Germline V gene data show CDR1 as SNHLY and CDR2 as FYNNEI. The CDR3 contains 16 residues. V trimming: 3 bases; J trimming: 5 bases; junction bases outside the gene matches: 10. CDR3: CASSELRTGLNNEQFF. The CDR3, as DNA: TGTGCCAGCAGTGAGCTCCGGACAGGTCTTAACAATGAGCAGTTCTTC.

This rearrangement joins TRBV21-1 to TRBJ1-5; TRBD1 is the table's D call and was not checked against the DNA. TRBV21-1 is a listed pseudogene. This CDR3 has 19 residues. CDR3 in amino acids: CASSKRQGLARHSNQPQHF. DNA of the CDR3: TGTGCCAGCAGCAAACGACAGGGTTTGGCCCGACATAGCAATCAGCCCCAGCATTTT.